What follows are 15 T cell receptor beta chains derived from one specimen sequenced in a study of blood T cell dynamics during melanoma immunotherapy. Indicated time point: week 3, after first cycle of checkpoint inhibitor. Clones were read by immunoSEQ multiplex PCR, and TCRdb kept only the in-frame ones, dropping some. The sample holds about 17,000 clones; about 85% are singletons and the top ten take 7.5% to 9.5%. This material consisted of blood, taken from a patient treated with checkpoint blockade. These receptors were obtained from a human donor with melanoma.

The J gene is TRBJ1-1, the V gene TRBV25-1; 8 nucleotides match TRBD1. The germline CDR1 and CDR2 sequences are MGHDK and SYGVNS. The junction had 6 bases not matched to a gene; V was cut back by 5 bases and J by 1 base. The CDR3 length is 15 residues. The CDR3 spells CASSSNRGRNTEAFF. Written as DNA, the CDR3 is TGTGCCAGCAGTTCAAACAGGGGGAGGAACACTGAAGCTTTCTTT.

This chain links TRBV29-1 with TRBJ2-1; 15 nucleotides agree with TRBD2. The trim removed 7 bases at V and 6 bases at J, leaving 10 bases unmatched. The CDR3 is 16 amino acids. The germline CDR1 and CDR2 sequences are SQVTM and ANQGSEA. The CDR3 DNA reads TGCAGCGCACGGACTAGCGGGAGGGAGGTCGGCAATGAGCAGTTCTTC. Translation gives CSARTSGREVGNEQFF.

V usage is TRBV7-3 and J usage is TRBJ2-5; tentative D call: TRBD1 (5 bases). Looked up from germline, CDR1 is SGHTA and CDR2 is FQGTGA. V was trimmed by 5 bases and J by 4 bases, leaving 11 bases between them. The CDR3 loop spans 13 amino acids. As DNA, the CDR3 is TGTGCCAGCAGCCATAACAGGAGAGAGACCCAGTACTTC. Its protein product is CASSHNRRETQYF. Full variable domain (rest looked up from reference TRBV7-3 and TRBJ2-5): GAGVSQTPSNKVTEKGKYVELRCDPISGHTALYWYRQSLGQGPEFLIYFQGTGAADDSGLPNDRFFAVRPEGSVSTLKIQRTERGDSAVYLCASSHNRRETQYFGPGTRLLVL.

V is TRBV7-2 and J is TRBJ2-3; tentative D call: TRBD2 (6 bases). The CDR3 consists of 13 residues. Germline lookup yields CDR1 SGHTA and CDR2 FQGNSA. V lost 3 bases, J lost 5 bases, and 9 bases lay in between. In DNA, the CDR3 is TGTGCCAGCAGCTTGCTAGCGAAAGATACGCAGTATTTT. Its protein is CASSLLAKDTQYF.

The gene calls are TRBV4-1 and TRBJ2-7; the match to TRBD2 covers 11 bases. This CDR3 spans 16 amino acids. The V segment lost 3 bases and the J segment 0 bases; nucleotides outside the gene matches: 4. The germline CDR1 and CDR2 sequences are MGHRA and YSYEKL. The CDR3 loop is CASSQIGTSGSYEQYF. DNA for the CDR3: TGCGCCAGCAGCCAGATAGGGACTAGCGGCTCCTACGAGCAGTACTTC.

The CDR3 loop is CAWGTKARGHTGELFF. The CDR3, as DNA: TGTGCCTGGGGGACTAAGGCCAGGGGTCACACCGGGGAGCTGTTTTTT. The rearrangement joins TRBV30 to TRBJ2-2; D is possibly TRBD2 (7 bases). Germline CDR1 GTSNPN, CDR2 SVGIG (reference sequence). With 5 bases removed from V and 3 bases from J, the gap between germline ends came to 19 bases. The CDR3 loop spans 16 amino acids. Based on the CDR3 plus reference TRBV30 and TRBJ2-2, the full variable domain is SQTIHQWPATLVQPVGSPLSLECTVEGTSNPNLYWYRQAAGRGLQLLFYSVGIGQISSEVPQNLSASRPQDRQFILSSKKLLLSDSGFYLCAWGTKARGHTGELFFGEGSRLTVL.

The chain is built from TRBV7-2 and TRBJ2-3; 14 positions match TRBD2. CDR3 size: 15 residues. Germline assignment: CDR1 SGHTA and CDR2 FQGNSA. With 3 bases clipped from V and 5 bases from J, the junction kept 1 base outside the gene matches. CDR3 sequence reads: CASSFGLAGGDTQYF. Here the CDR3 DNA reads TGTGCCAGCAGCTTCGGACTAGCGGGAGGAGATACGCAGTATTTT.

The chain employs TRBV7-3 and TRBJ2-1; TRBD2 matches at 7 bases. Trimming took 6 bases from V and 6 from J; bases not matched to a gene: 17. The CDR3 runs 17 residues. Germline loops: CDR1 SGHTA, CDR2 FQGTGA. The CDR3 nucleotides read TGTGCCAGCAGTCCAAATCGCGGGGGAGGCCTATCCAATGAGCAGTTCTTC. Translating it yields CASSPNRGGGLSNEQFF.

The J gene is TRBJ2-3, the V gene TRBV28; 10 bases match TRBD2. This CDR3 is 15 amino acids long. Germline V gene sequence: CDR1 MDHEN, CDR2 SYDVKM. V trimming: 6 bases; J trimming: 0 bases; junction bases outside the gene matches: 3. CDR3 loop: CASSLAGASTDTQYF. The DNA for the CDR3 is TGTGCCAGCAGCCTAGCGGGGGCTAGCACAGATACGCAGTATTTT.

The rearrangement joins TRBV27 to TRBJ2-3; the D gene could be TRBD1 or TRBD2 (6 bases each). The CDR3 spans 14 residues. V was clipped by 3 bases and J by 4 bases, with 11 bases between them. From germline, CDR1 is MNHEY and CDR2 SMNVEV (reference sequence). The CDR3 bases are TGTGCCAGCAGTTTTAGGGGGGTGCCAGATACGCAGTATTTT. Its translation: CASSFRGVPDTQYF.

The gene calls are TRBV7-2 and TRBJ2-3, with 8 positions matching TRBD2. Looked up from germline, CDR1 is SGHTA and CDR2 is FQGNSA. This CDR3 is built from 18 residues. The ends lost 2 bases at V and 3 bases at J; junction bases unmatched: 13. The DNA for the CDR3 is TGTGCCAGCAGCTTAAACGGCGGGAGGTGGGATGGGACAGATACGCAGTATTTT. The encoded protein is CASSLNGGRWDGTDTQYF.

V is TRBV4-1 and J is TRBJ1-1; D remains ambiguous. The CDR3 is 14 amino acids. Germline-derived CDR1 and CDR2 are MGHRA and YSYEKL. V was trimmed by 0 bases and J by 5 bases, leaving 10 bases between them. The CDR3 region has the DNA TGCGCCAGCAGCCAAGACACCGGGTTTACTGAAGCTTTCTTT. This translates into CASSQDTGFTEAFF.

The chain links TRBV5-1 to TRBJ2-1; 10 positions match TRBD2. Trimming removed 1 base from V and 0 bases from J; junction bases left unmatched: 10. CDR3 length: 19 residues. Germline V gives CDR1 SGHRS, CDR2 YFSETQ. The CDR3 spells CASSLLGLARVSSYNEQFF. DNA of the CDR3: TGCGCCAGCAGCTTGCTGGGACTAGCGCGAGTAAGCTCCTACAATGAGCAGTTCTTC. The full variable domain, in which reference TRBV5-1 and TRBJ2-1 provide the parts outside the CDR3, is KAGVTQTPRYLIKTRGQQVTLSCSPISGHRSVSWYQQTPGQGLQFLFEYFSETQRNKGNFPGRFSGRQFSNSRSEMNVSTLELGDSALYLCASSLLGLARVSSYNEQFFGPGTRLTVL.

The rearrangement uses TRBV5-1 and TRBJ1-5; 7 bases fit TRBD1. Germline lookup yields CDR1 SGHRS and CDR2 YFSETQ. This CDR3 region has 15 residues. V was pared by 4 bases and J by 6 bases, with 10 bases of the junction left unmatched. This chain's CDR3 is CASSRGGGTGQPQHF. The CDR3 coding sequence is TGCGCCAGCAGCCGAGGAGGGGGCACGGGTCAGCCCCAGCATTTT.

The chain couples TRBV7-7 to TRBJ2-3; 15 bases map to TRBD2. Per germline, CDR1 SSHAT and CDR2 FNYEAQ (reference sequence). This CDR3 region has 17 residues. Unmatched junction bases numbered 3, after V lost 1 base and J lost 4 bases. The CDR3 region is CASSLERTSGRADTQYF. The DNA for the CDR3 is TGTGCCAGCAGCTTAGAACGGACTAGCGGGAGGGCAGATACGCAGTATTTT.